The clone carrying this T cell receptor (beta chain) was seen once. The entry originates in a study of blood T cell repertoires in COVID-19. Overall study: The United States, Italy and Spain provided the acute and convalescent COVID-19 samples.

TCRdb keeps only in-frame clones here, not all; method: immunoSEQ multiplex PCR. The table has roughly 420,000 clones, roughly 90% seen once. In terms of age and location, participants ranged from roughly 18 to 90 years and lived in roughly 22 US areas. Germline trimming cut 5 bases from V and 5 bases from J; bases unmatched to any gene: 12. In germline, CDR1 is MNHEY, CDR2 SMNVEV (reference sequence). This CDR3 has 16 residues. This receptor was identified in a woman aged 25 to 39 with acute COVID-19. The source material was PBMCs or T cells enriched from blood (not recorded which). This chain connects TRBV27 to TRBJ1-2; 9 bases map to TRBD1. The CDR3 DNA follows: TGTGCCAGCAGTCTCCGGACAGGGGCGGGGGTTTATGGCTACACCTTC. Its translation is CASSLRTGAGVYGYTF.